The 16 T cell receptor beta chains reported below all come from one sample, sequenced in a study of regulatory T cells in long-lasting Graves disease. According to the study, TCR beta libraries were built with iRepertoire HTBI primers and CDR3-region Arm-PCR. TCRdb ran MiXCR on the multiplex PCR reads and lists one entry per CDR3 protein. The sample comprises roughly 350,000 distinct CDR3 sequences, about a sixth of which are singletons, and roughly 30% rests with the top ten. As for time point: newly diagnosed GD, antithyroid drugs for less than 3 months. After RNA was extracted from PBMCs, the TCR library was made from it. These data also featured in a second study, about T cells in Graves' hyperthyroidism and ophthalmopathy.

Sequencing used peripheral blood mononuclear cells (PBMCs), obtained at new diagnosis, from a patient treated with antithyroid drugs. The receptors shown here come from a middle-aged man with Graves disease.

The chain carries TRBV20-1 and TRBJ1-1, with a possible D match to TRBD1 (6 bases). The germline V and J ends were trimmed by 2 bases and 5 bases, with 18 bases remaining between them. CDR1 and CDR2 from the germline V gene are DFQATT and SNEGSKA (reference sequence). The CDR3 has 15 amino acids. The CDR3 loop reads CSARRDRFGNTEAFF. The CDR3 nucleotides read TGCAGTGCTAGACGCGACAGGTTCGGAAATACTGAAGCTTTCTTT.

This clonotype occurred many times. The chain's CDR3 is CASSLGPGASNTGELFF. As DNA, the CDR3 is TGCGCCAGCAGCTTGGGGCCCGGGGCTTCGAACACCGGGGAGCTGTTTTTT. This chain links TRBV5-1 with TRBJ2-2; possibly TRBD1 or TRBD2 for D (5 bases each). CDR1 is SGHRS and CDR2 is YFSETQ in the germline V gene. Deletions cut 0 bases from V and 0 bases from J, with 12 bases between. This CDR3 has 17 residues.

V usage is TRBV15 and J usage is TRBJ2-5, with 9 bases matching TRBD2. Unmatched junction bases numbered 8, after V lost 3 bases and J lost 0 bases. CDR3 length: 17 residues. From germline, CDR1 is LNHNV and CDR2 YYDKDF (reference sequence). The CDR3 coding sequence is TGTGCCACCAGCAGCGACCTAGCGGGGAGGTACCAAGAGACCCAGTACTTC. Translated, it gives CATSSDLAGRYQETQYF.

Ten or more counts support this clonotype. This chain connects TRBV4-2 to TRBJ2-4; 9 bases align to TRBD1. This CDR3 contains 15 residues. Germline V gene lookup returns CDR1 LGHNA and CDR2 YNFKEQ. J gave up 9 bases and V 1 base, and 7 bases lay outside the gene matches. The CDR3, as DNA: TGTGCCAGCAGCCAAGTGGGACAGGGCGGGACCATTCAGTACTTC. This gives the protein CASSQVGQGGTIQYF.

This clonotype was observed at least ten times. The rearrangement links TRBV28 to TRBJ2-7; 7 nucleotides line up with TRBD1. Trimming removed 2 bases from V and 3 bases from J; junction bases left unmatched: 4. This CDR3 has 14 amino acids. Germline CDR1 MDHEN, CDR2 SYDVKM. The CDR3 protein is CASSLSGQVYEQYF. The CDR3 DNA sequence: TGTGCCAGCAGTTTAAGCGGACAGGTCTACGAGCAGTACTTC.

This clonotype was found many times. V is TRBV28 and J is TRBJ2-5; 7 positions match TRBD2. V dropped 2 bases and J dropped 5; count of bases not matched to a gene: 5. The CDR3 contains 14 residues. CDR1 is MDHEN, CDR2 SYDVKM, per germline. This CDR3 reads CASSLRTRMETQYF. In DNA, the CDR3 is TGTGCCAGCAGTTTACGGACTAGGATGGAGACCCAGTACTTC.

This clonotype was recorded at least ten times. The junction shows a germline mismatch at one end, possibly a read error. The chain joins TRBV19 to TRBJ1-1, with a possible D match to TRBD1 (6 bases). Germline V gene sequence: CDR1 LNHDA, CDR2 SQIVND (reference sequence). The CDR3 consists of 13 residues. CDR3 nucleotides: TGTGCCAGCAGTATTAAGGGGGACACTGAAGCTTTCTTT. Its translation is CASSIKGDTEAFF. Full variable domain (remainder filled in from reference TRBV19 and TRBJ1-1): DGGITQSPKYLFRKEGQNVTLSCEQNLNHDAMYWYRQDPGQGLRLIYYSQIVNDFQKGDIAEGYSVSREKKESFPLTVTSAQKNPTAFYLCASSIKGDTEAFFGQGTRLTVV.

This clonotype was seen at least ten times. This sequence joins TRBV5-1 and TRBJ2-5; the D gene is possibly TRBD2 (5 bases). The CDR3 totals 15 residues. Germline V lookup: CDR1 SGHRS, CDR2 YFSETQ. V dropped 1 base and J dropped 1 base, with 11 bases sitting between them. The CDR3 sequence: CASSLTGRTQETQYF. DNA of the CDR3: TGCGCCAGCAGCTTGACGGGGAGAACCCAAGAGACCCAGTACTTC.

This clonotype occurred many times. CDR3 bases: TGCGCCAGCAGCCCCCGGGGGAACACAGATACGCAGTATTTT. Its protein product is CASSPRGNTDTQYF. The genes are TRBV5-1 and TRBJ2-3, with D perhaps TRBD2 (6 bases). V was trimmed by 4 bases and J by 2 bases, leaving 11 bases between them. CDR1 is SGHRS and CDR2 is YFSETQ in the germline V gene. The CDR3 is 14 amino acids. The complete variable domain, with remaining parts taken from reference TRBV5-1 and TRBJ2-3, reads KAGVTQTPRYLIKTRGQQVTLSCSPISGHRSVSWYQQTPGQGLQFLFEYFSETQRNKGNFPGRFSGRQFSNSRSEMNVSTLELGDSALYLCASSPRGNTDTQYFGPGTRLTVL.

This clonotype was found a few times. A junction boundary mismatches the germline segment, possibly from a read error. The CDR3: CSVEEARGGYNEQFF. CDR3 nucleotides: TGCAGCGTGGAAGAGGCGAGGGGGGGATACAATGAGCAGTTCTTC. The J gene is TRBJ2-1, the V gene TRBV29-1; D is possibly TRBD2 (7 bases). The CDR3 runs to 15 residues. Germline V gives CDR1 SQVTM, CDR2 ANQGSEA.

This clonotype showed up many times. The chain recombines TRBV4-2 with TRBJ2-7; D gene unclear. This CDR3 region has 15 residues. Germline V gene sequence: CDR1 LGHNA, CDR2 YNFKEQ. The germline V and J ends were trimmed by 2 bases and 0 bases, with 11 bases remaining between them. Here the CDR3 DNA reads TGTGCCAGCAGCCAAAGCGCGCAGTCCTCCTACGAGCAGTACTTC. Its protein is CASSQSAQSSYEQYF.

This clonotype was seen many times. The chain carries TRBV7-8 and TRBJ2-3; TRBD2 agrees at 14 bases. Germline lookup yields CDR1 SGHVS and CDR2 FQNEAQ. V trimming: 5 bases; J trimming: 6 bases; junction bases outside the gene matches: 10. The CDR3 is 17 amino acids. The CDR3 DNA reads TGTGCCAGCAGCCCCAAGAGGACTAGCGGGGGGCCCGATACGCAGTATTTT. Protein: CASSPKRTSGGPDTQYF.

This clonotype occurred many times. Written as DNA, the CDR3 is TGCAGTGCTAGATTGGGGGCCTGGGACACTGAAGCTTTCTTT. Amino acid sequence: CSARLGAWDTEAFF. This chain connects TRBV20-1 to TRBJ1-1; D is perhaps TRBD1 (6 bases). The length of the CDR3 is 14 residues. Trimming left V 2 bases short and J 3 bases short, with 13 bases between. Germline V CDR1 and CDR2: DFQATT, SNEGSKA (reference sequence).

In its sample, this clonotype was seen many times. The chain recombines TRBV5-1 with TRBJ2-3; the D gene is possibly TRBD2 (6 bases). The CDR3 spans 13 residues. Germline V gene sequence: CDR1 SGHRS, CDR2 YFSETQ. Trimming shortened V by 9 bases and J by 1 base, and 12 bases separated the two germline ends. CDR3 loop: CATGPGGTDTQYF. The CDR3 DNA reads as TGCGCCACCGGCCCGGGGGGCACAGATACGCAGTATTTT.

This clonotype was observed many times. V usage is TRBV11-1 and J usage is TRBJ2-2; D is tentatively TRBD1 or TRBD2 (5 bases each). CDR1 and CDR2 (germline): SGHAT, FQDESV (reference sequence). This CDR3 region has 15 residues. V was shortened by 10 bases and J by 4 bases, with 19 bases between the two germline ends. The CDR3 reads CATTGTARGTGELFF. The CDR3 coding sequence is TGTGCCACGACCGGGACGGCCCGCGGCACCGGGGAGCTGTTTTTT. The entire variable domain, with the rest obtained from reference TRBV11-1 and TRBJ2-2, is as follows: EAEVAQSPRYKITEKSQAVAFWCDPISGHATLYWYRQILGQGPELLVQFQDESVVDDSQLPKDRFSAERLKGVDSTLKIQPAELGDSAMYLCATTGTARGTGELFFGEGSRLTVL.

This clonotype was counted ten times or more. The CDR3 is CASSVEQGRGTEAFF. DNA for the CDR3: TGTGCCAGCAGTGTCGAACAGGGAAGAGGGACTGAAGCTTTCTTT. The J gene is TRBJ1-1, the V gene TRBV6-1, with D perhaps matching TRBD1 (6 bases). The length of the CDR3 is 15 residues. With 4 bases removed from V and 5 bases from J, the gap between germline ends came to 17 bases. Germline values: CDR1 MNHNS, CDR2 SASEGT.